The next 30 T cell receptor beta chains were all read from a single sample in a study of shared clonotypes between healthy human individuals. Clones were read by immunoSEQ multiplex PCR, and TCRdb kept only the in-frame ones, dropping some. The profile covers around 1.4 million clones, with around 98.5% appearing a single time and 0.36% taken by the ten largest. Source material: naive CD4+ T cells sorted from blood. Subset defined: CD45RA+ positively selected. Source of these receptors: a man aged 25-40 years in good health.

The chain links TRBV7-2 to TRBJ2-7, with 7 bases aligning to TRBD2. With V trimmed by 7 bases and J by 5 bases, 17 bases remained unmatched. Germline CDR1 is SGHTA and CDR2 is FQGNSA. The CDR3 sequence is 16 residues long. CDR3 nucleotide sequence: TGTGCCAGCACTTCCACCTGGGGGGGAGCGGGAAACGAGCAGTACTTC. Translation: CASTSTWGGAGNEQYF. Looking up the rest from reference TRBV7-2 and TRBJ2-7 gives the full variable domain: GAGVSQSPSNKVTEKGKDVELRCDPISGHTALYWYRQSLGQGLEFLIYFQGNSAPDKSGLPSDRFSAERTGGSVSTLTIQRTQQEDSAVYLCASTSTWGGAGNEQYFGPGTRLTVT.

The genes are TRBV2 and TRBJ2-5; 9 bases are a match to TRBD1. J was trimmed by 5 bases and V by 5 bases; bases with no gene match: 9. CDR3 length equals 15 residues. Germline V lookup: CDR1 SNHLY, CDR2 FYNNEI. CDR3 loop: CASSRETGGRETQYF. The CDR3 DNA follows: TGTGCCAGCAGTAGAGAGACAGGGGGTCGGGAGACCCAGTACTTC.

Notes on this clone: Other DNA variants within this sample encode the same CDR3. This rearrangement joins TRBV14 to TRBJ2-3; 7 positions match TRBD2. Per the germline V gene, CDR1 is SGHDN and CDR2 is FVKESK. The CDR3 runs to 11 residues. Losses at the gene ends were 3 bases for V and 9 bases for J; bases not matched to a gene: 0. As DNA, the CDR3 is TGTGCCAGCAGCCAGGGGGGGACGCAGTATTTT. Residues: CASSQGGTQYF.

This chain connects TRBV5-4 to TRBJ1-2; perhaps TRBD1 as D (6 bases). The CDR3 spans 14 residues. Germline V lookup: CDR1 SGHNT, CDR2 YYREEE (reference sequence). V dropped 3 bases and J dropped 4 bases, with 13 bases sitting between them. The CDR3 is CASSSEPGVYGYTF. In DNA, the CDR3 is TGTGCCAGCAGCTCCGAACCAGGGGTCTATGGCTACACCTTC.

The chain employs TRBV7-8 and TRBJ1-2; perhaps TRBD1 as D (6 bases). Germline CDR1 is SGHVS and CDR2 is FQNEAQ. The CDR3 covers 14 residues. The V and J ends lost 2 bases and 4 bases respectively, with 11 bases between them. The CDR3 bases are TGTGCCAGCAGCTTAAGCAGGGGCAGCTATGGCTACACCTTC. This codes for CASSLSRGSYGYTF.

The chain joins TRBV18 to TRBJ2-2, with D unclear. This CDR3 has 12 residues. Germline V lookup: CDR1 KGHSH, CDR2 LQKENI. V was shortened by 4 bases and J by 6 bases, with 6 bases between the two germline ends. The CDR3 spells CASSLRAGELFF. CDR3 in DNA: TGTGCCAGCTCACTAAGGGCCGGGGAGCTGTTTTTT.

The V call is TRBV7-3, the J call TRBJ2-3, with D tentatively TRBD1 (7 bases). V lost 5 bases and J lost 8, with 17 bases in between. This CDR3 is built from 14 residues. CDR1 and CDR2 from the germline V gene are SGHTA and FQGTGA. The CDR3, as DNA: TGTGCCAGCAGCCCCGGGGGACAGCCGGGTACGCAGTATTTT. Translated, it gives CASSPGGQPGTQYF.

This chain connects TRBV18 to TRBJ1-4, with TRBD1 matching 7 bases. The V segment lost 3 bases and the J segment 3 bases; nucleotides outside the gene matches: 1. Germline V gene lookup returns CDR1 KGHSH and CDR2 LQKENI. This CDR3 is 14 amino acids long. The CDR3: CASSPGTANEKLFF. The CDR3 DNA reads TGTGCCAGCTCACCCGGGACAGCTAATGAAAAACTGTTTTTT.

This chain links TRBV11-2 with TRBJ2-7; D is perhaps TRBD2 (6 bases). V lost 2 bases, J lost 5 bases, and 19 bases lay in between. Looked up from germline, CDR1 is SGHAT and CDR2 is FQNNGV. This CDR3 contains 16 residues. CDR3 coding DNA: TGTGCCAGCAGCTTATTACCCGGGAGTATAATCCACGAGCAGTACTTC. Translated: CASSLLPGSIIHEQYF.

The chain is built from TRBV30 and TRBJ2-7; 8 nucleotides match TRBD1. This CDR3 has 13 amino acids. Germline V gene data show CDR1 as GTSNPN and CDR2 as SVGIG (reference sequence). J was trimmed by 5 bases and V by 4 bases; bases with no gene match: 7. Written as DNA, the CDR3 is TGTGCCTGGAAAGCAGACAGGGGCCACGAGCAGTACTTC. Encoded protein: CAWKADRGHEQYF.

The rearrangement joins TRBV28 to TRBJ2-3; 7 bases line up with TRBD2. CDR3 size: 17 residues. Germline loops: CDR1 MDHEN, CDR2 SYDVKM. The ends lost 4 bases at V and 0 bases at J; junction bases unmatched: 10. DNA of the CDR3: TGTGCCAGCAGTTCCGGCTGGCTAGCGGATAGCACAGATACGCAGTATTTT. Protein: CASSSGWLADSTDTQYF.

V gene TRBV18 combines with J gene TRBJ1-5; a weak D match, TRBD1 (5 bases). V shed 3 bases and J shed 1 base, with 16 bases lying between them. CDR3 size: 17 residues. Germline V lookup: CDR1 KGHSH, CDR2 LQKENI. The CDR3 spells CASSPGTPAGSNQPQHF. The CDR3 DNA reads as TGTGCCAGCTCACCCGGGACCCCGGCAGGAAGCAATCAGCCCCAGCATTTT.

This clone has a single count. The chain's CDR3 is CASSLNHLGQLYNEQFF. CDR3 DNA sequence: TGTGCCAGCAGTTTAAATCACCTGGGACAGCTCTACAATGAGCAGTTCTTC. The chain employs TRBV28 and TRBJ2-1; 7 bases fit TRBD1. Germline V gene data show CDR1 as MDHEN and CDR2 as SYDVKM. The CDR3 extends over 17 amino acids. V shed 2 bases and J 3 bases; nucleotides not matched to a gene: 10.

The rearrangement uses TRBV28 and TRBJ2-6, with D unresolved. Germline CDR1 reads MDHEN; CDR2 reads SYDVKM. Deletions cut 11 bases from V and 1 base from J, with 9 bases between. The CDR3 is 13 amino acids. The CDR3, as DNA: TGTGCCGTACCGTCATCTGGGGCCAACGTCCTGACTTTC. Amino acid sequence: CAVPSSGANVLTF.

The J gene is TRBJ1-5, the V gene TRBV2, with D unresolved. In germline, CDR1 is SNHLY, CDR2 FYNNEI. The CDR3 is made up of 13 amino acids. V dropped 4 bases and J dropped 9 bases, with 13 bases sitting between them. CDR3: CASSGSVSGPQHF. The DNA of the CDR3 is TGTGCCAGCAGTGGGTCTGTCTCAGGGCCCCAGCATTTT.

The chain has TRBV18 and TRBJ2-1, with TRBD2 matching over 8 bases. CDR1 and CDR2 from the germline V gene are KGHSH and LQKENI. CDR3 size: 17 residues. The V and J ends lost 3 bases and 5 bases, in that order; junction bases with no gene match: 12. The CDR3 reads CASSPLPGSGSNNEQFF. CDR3 DNA sequence: TGTGCCAGCTCACCGTTGCCGGGAAGCGGGAGTAACAATGAGCAGTTCTTC.

This sequence joins TRBV9 and TRBJ2-4, with a weak D call TRBD2 (5 bases). CDR1 SGDLS and CDR2 YYNGEE come from the germline V gene. Trimming removed 0 bases from V and 8 bases from J, with 6 bases in between. The CDR3 is 12 residues long. The DNA of the CDR3 is TGTGCCAGCAGCGTAGTCGGGGACATTCAGTACTTC. Protein product: CASSVVGDIQYF.

J is TRBJ2-3 and V is TRBV2, with 8 bases lining up with TRBD2. This CDR3 spans 17 amino acids. Germline values: CDR1 SNHLY, CDR2 FYNNEI. V shed 4 bases, J shed 0 bases, and the junction held 9 bases outside the gene matches. CDR3 DNA sequence: TGTGCCAGCAGTGGGTCGGGGACGGGAGGGAGCACAGATACGCAGTATTTT. Translated: CASSGSGTGGSTDTQYF.

This chain joins TRBV7-9 and TRBJ2-6; D is undetermined. Germline V gene data show CDR1 as SEHNR and CDR2 as FQNEAQ (reference sequence). Trimming took 6 bases from V and 0 from J, leaving 15 bases between them. CDR3 size: 17 residues. The CDR3 region is CASRGLIRSSGANVLTF. CDR3 sequence (DNA): TGTGCCAGCAGAGGATTGATCCGAAGCTCTGGGGCCAACGTCCTGACTTTC. The full variable domain, with the rest looked up from reference TRBV7-9 and TRBJ2-6, is DTGVSQNPRHKITKRGQNVTFRCDPISEHNRLYWYRQTLGQGPEFLTYFQNEAQLEKSRLLSDRFSAERPKGSFSTLEIQRTEQGDSAMYLCASRGLIRSSGANVLTFGAGSRLTVL.

The chain employs TRBV6-6 and TRBJ2-7; 11 nucleotides align to TRBD2. Germline values: CDR1 MNHNY, CDR2 SVGAGI (reference sequence). CDR3 length: 16 residues. V gave up 7 bases and J gave up 4 bases; unmatched junction bases: 12. The CDR3 here is CASTQYPGTSGYEQYF. For the CDR3, the DNA is TGTGCCAGCACCCAATACCCCGGGACTAGCGGTTACGAGCAGTACTTC.

The chain recombines TRBV19 with TRBJ2-3, with 11 bases that match TRBD2. The CDR3 has 15 residues. Looked up from germline, CDR1 is LNHDA and CDR2 is SQIVND (reference sequence). Trimming cost V 3 bases and J 3 bases; bases outside gene matches: 2. CDR3: CASSMTSGMTDTQYF. CDR3 sequence (DNA): TGTGCCAGTAGTATGACTAGCGGGATGACAGATACGCAGTATTTT.

The count of this clone is one. Here the CDR3 reads CASSLREGSDTQYF. CDR3 sequence (DNA): TGTGCCAGCAGCTTACGGGAGGGGTCAGATACGCAGTATTTT. The chain uses TRBV11-3 and TRBJ2-3; 8 bases map to TRBD2. Trimming took 2 bases from V and 4 from J; bases not matched to a gene: 2. The germline gives CDR1 SGHNT, CDR2 YENEEA. This CDR3 region has 14 residues. Drawing the rest from reference TRBV11-3 and TRBJ2-3, the complete variable domain is EAGVVQSPRYKIIEKKQPVAFWCNPISGHNTLYWYLQNLGQGPELLIRYENEEAVDDSQLPKDRFSAERLKGVDSTLKIQPAELGDSAVYLCASSLREGSDTQYFGPGTRLTVL.

The chain links TRBV7-6 to TRBJ1-5, with D possibly matching TRBD1 (5 bases). This CDR3 contains 15 residues. The germline V and J ends were trimmed by 0 bases and 0 bases, with 6 bases remaining between them. Looked up from germline, CDR1 is SGHVS and CDR2 is FNYEAQ. CDR3 residues: CASSLAGDSNQPQHF. In DNA, the CDR3 is TGTGCCAGCAGCTTAGCAGGGGATAGCAATCAGCCCCAGCATTTT.

In nucleotides, the CDR3 is TGTGCCAGCAGCCCCTTGGGGGGCACAGATACGCAGTATTTT. Residues: CASSPLGGTDTQYF. The chain employs TRBV28 and TRBJ2-3, with D perhaps assigned TRBD1 or TRBD2 (5 bases each). V lost 6 bases, J lost 1 base, and 11 bases lay in between. The CDR3 is 14 residues long. Per the germline V gene, CDR1 is MDHEN and CDR2 is SYDVKM.

This clone came up once. J is TRBJ2-2 and V is TRBV15; 8 bases line up with TRBD2. V shed 1 base, J shed 6 bases, and the junction held 7 bases outside the gene matches. Germline-derived CDR1 and CDR2 are LNHNV and YYDKDF (reference sequence). The CDR3 length is 16 residues. The CDR3, as DNA: TGTGCCACCAGCAGAGGACTAGCGCCTTCGTCCGGGGAGCTGTTTTTT. Its translation: CATSRGLAPSSGELFF.

The rearrangement links TRBV19 to TRBJ1-5, with no clear D. Trimming pared 7 bases from V and 0 bases from J, leaving 7 bases between. The CDR3 loop spans 13 amino acids. Germline loops: CDR1 LNHDA, CDR2 SQIVND (reference sequence). The CDR3 reads CASTHTSNQPQHF. CDR3 DNA sequence: TGTGCCAGTACCCACACTAGCAATCAGCCCCAGCATTTT.

The gene calls are TRBV4-1 and TRBJ2-7; 9 nucleotides align to TRBD2. Unmatched junction bases numbered 13, after V lost 1 base and J lost 0 bases. Germline V gives CDR1 MGHRA, CDR2 YSYEKL. The CDR3 sequence is 19 residues long. The CDR3: CASSQGPKHLAGYSYEQYF. For the CDR3, the DNA is TGCGCCAGCAGCCAAGGACCAAAGCACCTAGCGGGATACTCCTACGAGCAGTACTTC.

The chain's CDR3 is CASSLGGASGRIYNEQFF. CDR3 DNA sequence: TGTGCCAGCAGCTTGGGAGGGGCTAGCGGGAGAATCTACAATGAGCAGTTCTTC. The V call is TRBV5-4, the J call TRBJ2-1; 10 bases are a match to TRBD2. Trimming at V came to 0 bases and at J to 3 bases, leaving 9 bases not matched to a gene. CDR1 SGHNT and CDR2 YYREEE come from the germline V gene (reference sequence). This CDR3 region has 18 residues.

V gene TRBV5-4 combines with J gene TRBJ2-1; possibly TRBD2 for D (6 bases). Per the germline V gene, CDR1 is SGHNT and CDR2 is YYREEE (reference sequence). V lost 2 bases and J lost 5, with 20 bases in between. The CDR3 has 17 residues. The CDR3 region has the DNA TGTGCCAGCAGCTTCGGGGCGGCGGGAAGGGGAAACAATGAGCAGTTCTTC. Translated, it gives CASSFGAAGRGNNEQFF.

The chain recombines TRBV4-3 with TRBJ2-1, with D maybe TRBD2 (6 bases). In germline, CDR1 is LGHNA, CDR2 YSLEER. V lost 4 bases, J lost 7 bases, and 23 bases lay in between. The CDR3 totals 17 residues. DNA of the CDR3: TGCGCCAGCAGCCGAGCGAGGGGCGGGACGAGCCTGAATGAGCAGTTCTTC. It codes for CASSRARGGTSLNEQFF.